Presented here are 29 T cell receptor beta chains from one specimen sequenced in a study of post-analysis software for immune sequencing data. These TCRs' antigens remain unknown. Libraries were made from TCR beta cDNA, and they carried unique molecular identifiers. A single record per CDR3 protein comes from TCRdb applying MiXCR to the PCR reads. The sample has roughly 400,000 distinct CDR3 sequences; about 39% are singletons. Findings and limits, study-wide: The study found TRBV5-6, TRBV5-1 and TRBV20-1 among roughly 5 TRBV segments more frequent in patients than controls.

Sequencing was performed on blood. The source of these receptors is a girl aged 2-15 years with multiple sclerosis.

This clonotype was seen at least ten times. The chain couples TRBV4-1 to TRBJ1-2, with D maybe TRBD1 (5 bases). Germline loops: CDR1 MGHRA, CDR2 YSYEKL. There are 14 residues in the CDR3. Deletions cut 1 base from V and 3 bases from J, with 9 bases between. This chain's CDR3 is CASSQAGTDYGYTF. In DNA form, the CDR3 reads TGCGCCAGCAGCCAAGCGGGGACGGACTATGGCTACACCTTC.

This clonotype showed up many times. The genes are TRBV28 and TRBJ2-7; the match to TRBD2 covers 10 bases. J was trimmed by 0 bases and V by 6 bases; bases with no gene match: 5. Germline loops: CDR1 MDHEN, CDR2 SYDVKM. The CDR3 sequence is 15 residues long. CDR3 region: CASRSGTSDSYEQYF. The CDR3 bases are TGTGCCAGCAGGTCCGGGACTAGCGACTCCTACGAGCAGTACTTC.

As concerns this clonotype: Germline is not matched at one junction end, which may reflect a read error. The chain links TRBV4-1 to TRBJ1-1, with unresolved D. This CDR3 contains 18 residues. Germline values: CDR1 MGHRA, CDR2 YSYEKL. This CDR3 is CASSHEPILVGVNTEAFF. In DNA form, the CDR3 reads TGCGCCAGTAGCCACGAACCGATATTGGTAGGAGTGAACACTGAAGCTTTCTTT.

The chain employs TRBV20-1 and TRBJ2-1, with 8 bases lining up with TRBD1. The CDR3 covers 15 residues. Trimming cost V 0 bases and J 10 bases; bases outside gene matches: 11. In germline, CDR1 is DFQATT, CDR2 SNEGSKA (reference sequence). This chain's CDR3 is CSARDFRQGRREQFF. CDR3 nucleotides: TGCAGTGCTAGAGACTTCAGACAGGGGAGGCGAGAGCAGTTCTTC.

This clonotype was picked up a small number of times. This chain joins TRBV4-2 and TRBJ2-2; 9 positions match TRBD2. Germline V gene lookup returns CDR1 LGHNA and CDR2 YNFKEQ. The V segment lost 0 bases and the J segment 4 bases; nucleotides outside the gene matches: 6. CDR3 length equals 17 residues. The CDR3 is CASSQDPAGGLTGELFF. The CDR3 bases are TGTGCCAGCAGCCAAGATCCAGCGGGGGGACTCACCGGGGAGCTGTTTTTT.

This clonotype has only a few counts. The chain combines TRBV5-1 with TRBJ2-7; no definite D call. There are 14 residues in the CDR3. The ends were cut back, 7 bases at V and 2 bases at J, with 16 bases in the middle. Germline lookup yields CDR1 SGHRS and CDR2 YFSETQ. CDR3 in amino acids: CASLESPSTYEQYF. CDR3 coding DNA: TGCGCCAGCTTAGAGAGTCCCTCAACCTACGAGCAGTACTTC. Full variable domain (remainder filled in from reference TRBV5-1 and TRBJ2-7): KAGVTQTPRYLIKTRGQQVTLSCSPISGHRSVSWYQQTPGQGLQFLFEYFSETQRNKGNFPGRFSGRQFSNSRSEMNVSTLELGDSALYLCASLESPSTYEQYFGPGTRLTVT.

This chain connects TRBV28 to TRBJ2-3; 7 bases match TRBD1. J lost 4 bases, V lost 6 bases, and 7 bases had no gene match. CDR1 is MDHEN and CDR2 is SYDVKM in the germline V gene. There are 14 residues in the CDR3. CDR3 sequence: CASSLTGVPDTQYF. The DNA of the CDR3 is TGTGCCAGCAGCCTCACAGGGGTCCCAGATACGCAGTATTTT.

The gene calls are TRBV20-1 and TRBJ1-1, with TRBD1 as a possible D gene (6 bases). Germline CDR1 reads DFQATT; CDR2 reads SNEGSKA (reference sequence). Trimming pared 2 bases from V and 1 base from J, leaving 17 bases between. The CDR3 length is 16 residues. The CDR3 loop reads CSARNGGGHPNTEAFF. CDR3 sequence (DNA): TGCAGTGCTAGAAATGGGGGCGGACACCCGAACACTGAAGCTTTCTTT.

The sample holds a few counts of this clonotype. The genes are TRBV7-2 and TRBJ2-7, with TRBD1 matching over 8 bases. The CDR3 is 15 residues long. Per germline, CDR1 SGHTA and CDR2 FQGNSA. The ends lost 6 bases at V and 1 base at J; junction bases unmatched: 8. The CDR3 is CASRKSGGDSYEQYF. In DNA, the CDR3 is TGTGCCAGCAGGAAATCAGGGGGCGATTCCTACGAGCAGTACTTC.

The genes are TRBV2 and TRBJ1-5; perhaps TRBD1 as D (5 bases). The germline V and J ends were trimmed by 2 bases and 8 bases, with 13 bases remaining between them. CDR1 SNHLY and CDR2 FYNNEI come from the germline V gene. This CDR3 has 14 residues. The CDR3, as DNA: TGTGCCAGCAGTGAACCAGGGTCGGTAAAGCCCCAGCATTTT. Its translation: CASSEPGSVKPQHF.

This chain links TRBV18 with TRBJ2-7; 9 bases align to TRBD1. V shed 4 bases, J shed 2 bases, and the junction held 3 bases outside the gene matches. Looked up from germline, CDR1 is KGHSH and CDR2 is LQKENI. The CDR3 contains 14 residues. The CDR3 spells CASSLQGATYEQYF. The CDR3 nucleotides are TGTGCCAGCTCACTACAGGGGGCTACCTACGAGCAGTACTTC.

On this clonotype: The junction shows a germline mismatch at one end, possibly a read error. J is TRBJ2-5 and V is TRBV6-5; no reliable D call. The CDR3 covers 14 residues. CDR1 is MNHEY and CDR2 is SVGAGI in the germline V gene. CDR3 in amino acids: CTSSYRTSIETQYF. The CDR3 DNA sequence: TGTACCAGCAGTTATCGCACCAGTATCGAGACCCAGTACTTC.

The chain joins TRBV7-8 to TRBJ2-1; D is unresolved. V was clipped by 0 bases and J by 9 bases, with 6 bases between them. Germline V lookup: CDR1 SGHVS, CDR2 FQNEAQ. CDR3 length: 12 residues. The CDR3 coding sequence is TGTGCCAGCAGCTTAGCATGGGGTGAGCAGTTCTTC. It translates to CASSLAWGEQFF. Complete variable domain (other parts from reference TRBV7-8 and TRBJ2-1): GAGVSQSPRYKVAKRGQDVALRCDPISGHVSLFWYQQALGQGPEFLTYFQNEAQLDKSGLPSDRFFAERPEGSVSTLKIQRTQQEDSAVYLCASSLAWGEQFFGPGTRLTVL.

The gene calls are TRBV20-1 and TRBJ2-7; D perhaps matches TRBD2 (6 bases). V was trimmed by 3 bases and J by 5 bases, leaving 20 bases between them. Per germline, CDR1 DFQATT and CDR2 SNEGSKA (reference sequence). The CDR3 contains 15 residues. This chain's CDR3 is CSARVAGRTSNEQYF. DNA of the CDR3: TGCAGTGCTAGGGTGGCGGGGCGAACCTCTAACGAGCAGTACTTC.

The V and J genes are TRBV3-1 and TRBJ1-1, with no clear D. The CDR3 loop spans 12 amino acids. Germline-derived CDR1 and CDR2 are LGHDT and YNNKEL (reference sequence). V lost 8 bases and J lost 0, with 7 bases in between. CDR3 in amino acids: CASGSVNTEAFF. In nucleotides, the CDR3 is TGTGCCAGCGGGTCCGTGAACACTGAAGCTTTCTTT. The whole variable domain, filled in from reference TRBV3-1 and TRBJ1-1, reads DTAVSQTPKYLVTQMGNDKSIKCEQNLGHDTMYWYKQDSKKFLKIMFSYNNKELIINETVPNRFSPKSPDKAHLNLHINSLELGDSAVYFCASGSVNTEAFFGQGTRLTVV.

The gene calls are TRBV28 and TRBJ2-7; no reliable D call. The ends were cut back, 5 bases at V and 7 bases at J, with 18 bases in the middle. Germline V gene lookup returns CDR1 MDHEN and CDR2 SYDVKM. CDR3 length: 14 residues. The CDR3: CASSALSIFGEQYF. CDR3 coding DNA: TGTGCCAGCAGTGCCCTGAGTATTTTCGGGGAGCAGTACTTC.

V usage is TRBV7-2 and J usage is TRBJ2-1; 8 bases line up with TRBD2. Per the germline V gene, CDR1 is SGHTA and CDR2 is FQGNSA. J was trimmed by 3 bases and V by 7 bases; bases with no gene match: 5. The CDR3 extends over 14 amino acids. CDR3 residues: CASTIAGYYNEQFF. The CDR3 coding sequence is TGTGCCAGCACCATAGCGGGGTACTACAATGAGCAGTTCTTC.

CDR3 amino acids: CASSLVTGTEYGYTF. CDR3 DNA: TGCGCCAGCAGCTTGGTTACCGGGACGGAGTATGGCTACACCTTC. The chain couples TRBV5-1 to TRBJ1-2; D is possibly TRBD1 (5 bases). Germline assignment: CDR1 SGHRS and CDR2 YFSETQ. The CDR3 runs to 15 residues. With 0 bases removed from V and 5 bases from J, the gap between germline ends came to 14 bases.

The rearrangement links TRBV29-1 to TRBJ2-7; D ambiguous. V was shortened by 4 bases and J by 0 bases, with 7 bases between the two germline ends. The CDR3 contains 12 residues. Germline V gene lookup returns CDR1 SQVTM and CDR2 ANQGSEA. CDR3 DNA: TGCAGCGTTGTGTCGAGCTCCTACGAGCAGTACTTC. Amino acids: CSVVSSSYEQYF.

The chain carries TRBV29-1 and TRBJ1-2, with D unresolved. The CDR3 contains 13 residues. Germline assignment: CDR1 SQVTM and CDR2 ANQGSEA. Between the trimmed V and J ends, which lost 2 bases and 5 bases, there was a span of 12 bases. CDR3 residues: CSVEMRVSYGYTF. The CDR3 DNA follows: TGCAGCGTTGAAATGAGGGTATCTTATGGCTACACCTTC.

This chain links TRBV9 with TRBJ2-7; 8 bases are shared with TRBD2. Looked up from germline, CDR1 is SGDLS and CDR2 is YYNGEE. Trimming took 6 bases from V and 2 from J; bases not matched to a gene: 7. CDR3 length equals 14 residues. DNA of the CDR3: TGTGCCAGCACCGCCGGGGGGGCTCCCTACGAGCAGTACTTC. Protein: CASTAGGAPYEQYF.

This clonotype was counted a few times. The chain carries TRBV6-8 and TRBJ1-2, with TRBD1 as a possible D gene (5 bases). From germline, CDR1 is MNHGY and CDR2 SAAAGT. V lost 6 bases and J 3 bases, leaving 17 bases between the germline ends. The CDR3 totals 15 residues. CDR3 sequence: CASSADRGPDYGYTF. Here the CDR3 DNA reads TGTGCCAGCAGCGCAGATCGGGGACCCGACTATGGCTACACCTTC.

The gene calls are TRBV7-3 and TRBJ2-1; TRBD2 matches at 11 bases. The length of the CDR3 is 21 residues. Germline CDR1 SGHTA, CDR2 FQGTGA. The junction had 18 bases not matched to a gene; V was cut back by 5 bases and J by 0 bases. CDR3 sequence reads: CASSKTWTSGYQGSSYNEQFF. The CDR3, as DNA: TGTGCCAGCAGCAAGACTTGGACTAGCGGGTACCAGGGGAGCTCCTACAATGAGCAGTTCTTC.

This chain joins TRBV6-5 and TRBJ2-1; D not resolved. Deletions cut 6 bases from V and 7 bases from J, with 10 bases between. The germline gives CDR1 MNHEY, CDR2 SVGAGI. The CDR3 loop spans 12 amino acids. CDR3 bases: TGTGCCAGCAGATCGGACGCTAATGAGCAGTTCTTC. The encoded protein is CASRSDANEQFF.

This clonotype was seen more than once but under ten times. This sequence joins TRBV10-3 and TRBJ2-1, with 11 bases aligning to TRBD1. The V segment lost 7 bases and the J segment 6 bases; nucleotides outside the gene matches: 5. Looked up from germline, CDR1 is ENHRY and CDR2 is SYGVKD. The CDR3 loop spans 14 amino acids. This chain's CDR3 is CAITEGTGGNEQFF. The CDR3, as DNA: TGTGCCATCACTGAAGGGACAGGGGGCAATGAGCAGTTCTTC.

This clonotype was seen more than once but under ten times. V usage is TRBV20-1 and J usage is TRBJ2-5, with D uncertain. CDR1 is DFQATT and CDR2 is SNEGSKA in the germline V gene (reference sequence). The CDR3 is 12 amino acids. V shed 5 bases and J shed 0 bases, with 7 bases lying between them. DNA of the CDR3: TGCAGTGCTTCTAGGTACCAAGAGACCCAGTACTTC. Its translation is CSASRYQETQYF.

In DNA form, the CDR3 reads TGTGCCAGTGGGAGGGGGGGAGAGACCCAGTACTTC. Encoded protein: CASGRGGETQYF. The chain has TRBV6-6 and TRBJ2-5; possible D gene TRBD2, 7 bases. The CDR3 runs 12 residues. CDR1 and CDR2 from the germline V gene are MNHNY and SVGAGI (reference sequence). The V end was cut by 9 bases, the J end by 4 bases, with 12 bases between.

This clonotype was observed a handful of times. This rearrangement joins TRBV20-1 to TRBJ2-1; 10 bases align to TRBD2. The CDR3 runs 16 residues. V was pared by 6 bases and J by 9 bases, with 17 bases of the junction left unmatched. The V gene's germline CDR1 is DFQATT and CDR2 SNEGSKA (reference sequence). DNA for the CDR3: TGCAGTGCACACCAGCATACCCCTAGCGGGAGCGGTGAGCAGTTCTTC. Translating gives CSAHQHTPSGSGEQFF.

The rearrangement joins TRBV4-1 to TRBJ1-2, with TRBD1 identical over 8 bases. Germline-derived CDR1 and CDR2 are MGHRA and YSYEKL. The CDR3 loop spans 18 amino acids. Trimming cost V 5 bases and J 6 bases; bases outside gene matches: 20. In nucleotides, the CDR3 is TGCGCCAGCAGCAAGGGTGCCGGTAGACGAGGGGGACAGGATGGCTACACCTTC. It translates to CASSKGAGRRGGQDGYTF.